Listed below are T cell receptor beta chains from one sample, sequenced in a study of T-cell reconstitution after alpha-beta-depleted transplantation in children. In TCRdb, the PCR reads were re-called with MiXCR into one record per CDR3 protein. The sample has hundreds of thousands of distinct CDR3 sequences, over 15% seen once. Sequenced here: PBMCs, mostly from graft donor cells, sampled 360 days after TCRalphabeta/CD19-depleted stem cell transplant. The receptor source for this set is a male patient between 2 and 10 years old who had a stem cell transplant for acute lymphoblastic leukemia, so the T cells may come from the graft donor. Each CDR3 is given with its conserved first and last residue. A D gene is named only where the DNA matches it firmly. Rows give clone size only sometimes, using once, few, many, or a class for an expanded clone.

abundance: NA; v_gene: TRBV10-3; j_gene: TRBJ2-2; d_gene: NA; CDR3aa: CAMSPTGRNTGELFF; CDR3nt: TGTGCCATGAGCCCTACAGGGCGGAACACCGGGGAGCTGTTTTTT
abundance: few; v_gene: TRBV15; j_gene: TRBJ2-1; d_gene: NA; CDR3aa: CATSREVGWGIYNEQFF; CDR3nt: TGTGCCACCAGCAGAGAAGTAGGCTGGGGGATCTACAATGAGCAGTTCTTC
abundance: few; v_gene: TRBV29-1; j_gene: TRBJ1-1; d_gene: TRBD1; CDR3aa: CSAGTGAVEEAFF; CDR3nt: TGCAGCGCGGGGACAGGGGCGGTAGAAGAAGCTTTCTTT
abundance: many; v_gene: TRBV12-3/TRBV12-4; j_gene: TRBJ2-6; d_gene: NA; CDR3aa: CASRARAGGANVLTF; CDR3nt: TGTGCCAGCAGGGCCAGGGCTGGTGGGGCCAACGTCCTGACTTTC
abundance: NA; v_gene: TRBV5-6; j_gene: TRBJ1-1; d_gene: NA; CDR3aa: CASSVYHPNTEAFF; CDR3nt: TGTGCCAGCAGCGTGTACCATCCCAACACTGAAGCTTTCTTT
abundance: NA; v_gene: TRBV7-8; j_gene: TRBJ2-7; d_gene: TRBD1; CDR3aa: CASSAPYTGEAYEQYF; CDR3nt: TGTGCCAGCAGTGCCCCCTACACAGGGGAAGCCTACGAGCAGTACTTC
abundance: NA; v_gene: TRBV12-3/TRBV12-4; j_gene: TRBJ2-7; d_gene: TRBD1; CDR3aa: CASSFRQGEREQYF; CDR3nt: TGTGCCAGCAGTTTTAGGCAGGGGGAGAGGGAGCAGTACTTC
abundance: NA; v_gene: TRBV7-9; j_gene: TRBJ2-5; d_gene: TRBD1; CDR3aa: CASSLGTGGLGTQYF; CDR3nt: TGTGCCAGCAGCTTAGGGACAGGGGGACTTGGGACCCAGTACTTC
abundance: many; v_gene: TRBV7-9; j_gene: TRBJ2-1; d_gene: TRBD2; CDR3aa: CASSLAGGGAKNEQFF; CDR3nt: TGTGCCAGCAGCTTAGCGGGCGGGGGGGCGAAGAATGAGCAGTTCTTC
abundance: few; v_gene: TRBV11-2; j_gene: TRBJ2-4; d_gene: NA; CDR3aa: CASSFFPSGVRNIQYF; CDR3nt: TGTGCCAGCAGCTTCTTCCCATCCGGGGTGAGGAACATTCAGTACTTC
abundance: few; v_gene: TRBV6-1; j_gene: TRBJ2-3; d_gene: TRBD1; CDR3aa: CASTEKQTGGRDTQYF; CDR3nt: TGTGCCAGCACCGAAAAGCAGACAGGGGGGAGAGATACGCAGTATTTT
abundance: few; v_gene: TRBV5-1; j_gene: TRBJ2-7; d_gene: TRBD2; CDR3aa: CASSLGVTSGYEQYF; CDR3nt: TGCGCCAGCAGCTTGGGGGTGACTAGCGGCTACGAGCAGTACTTC